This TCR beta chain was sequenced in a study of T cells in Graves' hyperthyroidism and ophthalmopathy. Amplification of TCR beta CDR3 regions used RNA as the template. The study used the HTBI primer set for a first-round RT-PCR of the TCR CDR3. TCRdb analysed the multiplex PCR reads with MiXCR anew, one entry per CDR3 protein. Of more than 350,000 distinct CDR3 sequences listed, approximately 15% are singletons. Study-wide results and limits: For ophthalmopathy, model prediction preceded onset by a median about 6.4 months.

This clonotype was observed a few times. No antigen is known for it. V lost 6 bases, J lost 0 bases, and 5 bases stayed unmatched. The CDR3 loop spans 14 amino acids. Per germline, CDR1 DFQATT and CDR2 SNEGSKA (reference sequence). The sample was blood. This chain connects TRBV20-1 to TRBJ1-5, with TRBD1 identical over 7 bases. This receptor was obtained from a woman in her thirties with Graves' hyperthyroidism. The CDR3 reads CSARWTGSNQPQHF. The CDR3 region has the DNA TGCAGTGCCCGCTGGACAGGTAGCAATCAGCCCCAGCATTTT.